Detailed here is one T cell receptor (beta chain). A 5'RACE reaction primed in the constant segment made cDNA libraries of TCR alpha and TCR beta, and these carried sample barcodes and UMIs. One entry per CDR3 protein results from TCRdb running MiXCR on the 5' RACE reads. This sample has hundreds of thousands of distinct CDR3 sequences, with 20% to 25% found just once. This entry comes from a study of T-cell memory formation after mild COVID-19. The sequence was obtained from an adult woman who had mild COVID-19 (a few samples of this study predate the infection). Cell type and time point are not known. Sample: PBMCs or a T cell subset sorted from them (not recorded which).

The CDR3 loop reads CASSPSSGRKNNEQFF. For the CDR3, the DNA is TGTGCCAGCAGCCCTTCTAGCGGGAGGAAAAACAATGAGCAGTTCTTC. V is TRBV11-3 and J is TRBJ2-1, with TRBD2 identical over 11 bases. Per the germline V gene, CDR1 is SGHNT and CDR2 is YENEEA. The CDR3 sequence is 16 residues long. Trimming removed 5 bases from V and 5 bases from J; junction bases left unmatched: 8.